Sequencing of this T cell receptor beta chain was carried out in a study of T cells in Graves' hyperthyroidism and ophthalmopathy. General study results and limits: Most thyroid clonotypes expanded above 0.001 were also detected in blood. Stable hyperthyroidism was told apart from ophthalmopathy by a model built on 13 V-J features.

This clonotype was counted many times. Its antigen remains unidentified. CDR3 size: 15 residues. V was cut by 3 bases and J by 1 base, with 10 bases left in between. Amplification of TCR beta CDR3 regions used RNA as the template. Primed by the HTBI set, a first-round RT-PCR was run on the TCR CDR3. TCRdb processed the multiplex PCR reads anew with MiXCR; each CDR3 protein has one entry. The sample lists about 400,000 distinct CDR3 sequences, over 10% occurring once. The chain joins TRBV12-3 or TRBV12-4 to TRBJ1-5, with D unclear. The source material was blood. This sequence was found in a woman under 30 with Graves' hyperthyroidism. DNA for the CDR3: TGTGCCAGCAGTTTTCGGGGTGAAAGCAATCAGCCCCAGCATTTT. Protein product: CASSFRGESNQPQHF.